This T cell receptor beta chain was profiled in a study of identifying expanded T cells in peripheral blood. This clone has a handful of counts. Assay: immunoSEQ multiplex PCR; the TCRdb copy retains only in-frame clones and omits some. The sample yields around 100,000 clones, 80% to 90% seen once. The specimen sequenced was blood. This clonotype was obtained from a person aged 18 to 75 in good health.

In nucleotides, the CDR3 is TGTGCCAGCAGTGAAGACAGGAGCTATCAGCCCCAGCATTTT. It encodes CASSEDRSYQPQHF. The chain is built from TRBV2 and TRBJ1-5; TRBD1 is a possible D gene (5 bases). Germline V gives CDR1 SNHLY, CDR2 FYNNEI. The CDR3 loop spans 14 amino acids. V was shortened by 1 base and J by 5 bases, with 9 bases between the two germline ends.